The present entry profiles one T cell receptor (beta chain) with its context. The sample comes from a study of cytomegalovirus exposure and HLA in healthy donors. V was pared by 4 bases and J by 2 bases, with 4 bases of the junction left unmatched. CDR3 length: 16 amino acids. Germline V gene lookup returns CDR1 ENHRY and CDR2 SYGVKD. The PCR ran on 60 Vbeta and 13 Jbeta primers. The assay was immunoSEQ multiplex PCR, and TCRdb's table has in-frame clones only and misses some. The repertoire includes around 130,000 clones, 70% to 85% of them detected once, and 2.5% to 3% sits in the top ten. The sequence was obtained from a boy aged 2 to 10 in good health and CMV-seronegative. The V gene is TRBV10-3, the J gene TRBJ2-1; 11 bases fit TRBD2. Sequencing input: PBMCs. The CDR3 protein is CAISVATSGTYNEQFF. CDR3 nucleotide sequence: TGTGCCATCAGTGTGGCGACTAGCGGGACCTACAATGAGCAGTTCTTC.